This T cell receptor beta chain was recovered during a study of T cells in Graves' hyperthyroidism and ophthalmopathy. Amplification of TCR beta CDR3 regions was performed using RNA transcripts as template. Researchers ran a first-round RT-PCR on the TCR CDR3 using the HTBI primer set. Each CDR3 protein gets one entry after TCRdb re-called the multiplex PCR reads with MiXCR. The sample carries 490,000 or so distinct CDR3 sequences, approximately 48% recorded once. This clonotype was detected a few times. What it recognizes is unknown. The study based diagnoses on clinical symptoms, serum thyroxine and TRAb, thyroid ultrasound and orbital computed tomography. Study-wide findings and caveats: Most thyroid-expanded clonotypes above 0.001 were also found in blood. Ophthalmopathy onset followed model prediction by a median around 6.6 months. Ophthalmopathy stood apart from stable hyperthyroidism in a 13 V-J model.

The germline gives CDR1 MNHEY, CDR2 SMNVEV (reference sequence). V was pared by 6 bases and J by 5 bases, with 14 bases between. The CDR3 runs to 14 residues. The genes are TRBV27 and TRBJ1-5; possibly TRBD1 for D (5 bases). The clonotype comes from an adult woman with Graves' disease, either hyperthyroidism or ophthalmopathy (not recorded which). Sequenced input: peripheral blood or thyroid tissue (not recorded which). CDR3 sequence: CASSKWGFDQPQHF. The DNA of the CDR3 is TGTGCCAGCAGCAAATGGGGGTTCGATCAGCCCCAGCATTTT.